These T cell receptor beta chains were read from a single sample in a study of technical replicates of blood from several donors. Sequencing was performed with immunoSEQ multiplex PCR; in TCRdb, only in-frame clones are kept and a portion is missing. The sample yields more than 65,000 clones, roughly 96% seen once. The sample was T cells isolated from PBMCs. The receptors shown here come from a human donor in good health. Each CDR3 is given with its conserved first and last residue. The D gene is left open where the match is weak. The size entry is marked missing in some rows and otherwise reads once, few, many or a size class.

clone size | D gene | J gene | V gene | CDR3 DNA | CDR3 protein
NA | TRBD2 | TRBJ2-1 | TRBV29-1 | TGCAGCGTTGAACCCCAGACAGGGGAGGTCGTAGCGGGAGGGTTCTTC | CSVEPQTGEVVAGGFF
NA | TRBD1 | TRBJ2-7 | TRBV4-3 | TGCGCCAGCCCTGGGACAGACGATTCCGGCGAGCAGTACTTC | CASPGTDDSGEQYF
NA | TRBD1 | TRBJ2-7 | TRBV9 | TGTGCCAGCAGCGGAGGGGACAGGTCTCCCTACGAGCAGTACTTC | CASSGGDRSPYEQYF
NA | NA | TRBJ1-5 | TRBV11-2 | TGTGCCAGCAGCCTAGGGGGGGAGTATCAGCCCCAGCATTTT | CASSLGGEYQPQHF
NA | TRBD2 | TRBJ2-1 | TRBV4-1 | TGCGCCAGCAGCCTACTAGCGGGAGGGCCCTATGAGCAGTTCTTC | CASSLLAGGPYEQFF
NA | NA | TRBJ1-4 | TRBV7-9 | TGTGCCAGCAGGGACTTTGATGAAAAACTGTTTTTT | CASRDFDEKLFF
NA | NA | TRBJ2-3 | TRBV21-1 | TGTGCCAGCAGCCGCGGCAGGACAGCGCCCCCAGATACGCAGTATTTT | CASSRGRTAPPDTQYF
NA | TRBD2 | TRBJ2-7 | TRBV9 | TGTGCCAGCAGCCCAGGACTAGCGGGACTCTACGAGCAGTACTTC | CASSPGLAGLYEQYF
NA | TRBD2 | TRBJ2-1 | TRBV19 | TGTGCCAGTAGTATTCCCCTAGCGGGAGAGGGCTACAATGAGCAGTTCTTC | CASSIPLAGEGYNEQFF
NA | NA | TRBJ1-3 | TRBV27 | TGTGCCACCCCCCGAGCCCCATCATCCCCTGGAAACACCATATATTTT | CATPRAPSSPGNTIYF
NA | TRBD1 | TRBJ2-7 | TRBV7-2 | TGTGCCAGCAGCTTAGGAGGCGGGACAGGGACTCCCTACGAGCAGTACTTC | CASSLGGGTGTPYEQYF
NA | TRBD1 | TRBJ2-7 | TRBV27 | TGTGCCAGCAGTCCCCGAACAGGGGGACACTACGAGCAGTACTTC | CASSPRTGGHYEQYF
NA | TRBD1 | TRBJ1-4 | TRBV5-8 | TGTGCCAGCGGACAGGGGTTAGCCGCAACTAATGAAAAACTGTTTTTT | CASGQGLAATNEKLFF
NA | NA | TRBJ1-5 | TRBV15 | TGTGCCACCAGCAGAGATAGGAGGGTATTTCAGCCCCAGCATTTT | CATSRDRRVFQPQHF
NA | NA | TRBJ2-3 | TRBV30 | TGTGCCTGGGGGACAACTCGGGCAGATACGCAGTATTTT | CAWGTTRADTQYF
NA | NA | TRBJ2-2 | TRBV28 | TGTGCCAGCAGTTTTAGAGGGCGGGTAATTTGGACCGGGGAGCTGTTTTTT | CASSFRGRVIWTGELFF
NA | NA | TRBJ1-5 | TRBV12-5 | TGTGCTAGTGACCCTCAGGACAGCCGCAATCAGCCCCAGCATTTT | CASDPQDSRNQPQHF
once | TRBD1 | TRBJ2-5 | TRBV9 | TGTGCCAGCAGCGTAGGGGACAGGGTTTATGAGACCCAGTACTTC | CASSVGDRVYETQYF
NA | TRBD1 | TRBJ2-1 | TRBV7-3 | TGTGCCAGCAGCACAACCCCGACAGGGGAAAACAACAATGAGCAGTTCTTC | CASSTTPTGENNNEQFF
NA | NA | TRBJ1-2 | TRBV6-1 | TGTGCCAGCAGTGAACAGAACTATGGCTACACCTTC | CASSEQNYGYTF
NA | NA | TRBJ1-5 | TRBV19 | TGTGCCAGTAGTATGTGGAGCGATCAGCCCCAGCATTTT | CASSMWSDQPQHF
NA | TRBD1 | TRBJ1-2 | TRBV11-1 | TGTGCCAGCAGCGTGGACAGGGGTGGCGATGGCTACACCTTC | CASSVDRGGDGYTF
NA | TRBD2 | TRBJ2-7 | TRBV11-1 | TGTGCCAGCAGCCGGTACCGGGAGGTCACCTACGAGCAGTACTTC | CASSRYREVTYEQYF
few | TRBD1 | TRBJ2-4 | TRBV5-1 | TGCGCCAGCAGCTGGAGACAGGGTTTGACCAAAAACATTCAGTACTTC | CASSWRQGLTKNIQYF
few | NA | TRBJ1-5 | TRBV5-1 | TGCGCCAGCAGCCCCGGGGGGATGGAACAGCCCCAGCATTTT | CASSPGGMEQPQHF
NA | TRBD1 | TRBJ1-1 | TRBV28 | TGTGCCAGCAGTTTAACGACAGGGATGAACACTGAAGCTTTCTTT | CASSLTTGMNTEAFF
once | NA | TRBJ2-1 | TRBV28 | TGTGCCAGCAGTTTAGCTTTGCAGATAAGCTCCTACAATGAGCAGTTCTTC | CASSLALQISSYNEQFF
NA | TRBD2 | TRBJ2-1 | TRBV7-8 | TGTGCCAGCAGCCTAGGATTAGCGGGGGGAGGACTTTACAATGAGCAGTTCTTC | CASSLGLAGGGLYNEQFF
NA | TRBD1 | TRBJ2-2 | TRBV6-5 | TGTGCCAGCATCGCCGGGACAGGGAACACCGGGGAGCTGTTTTTT | CASIAGTGNTGELFF
NA | TRBD2 | TRBJ2-7 | TRBV5-5 | TGTGCCAGCAGCTTGGGGGGACCGGGACTAGTGACCTACGAGCAGTACTTC | CASSLGGPGLVTYEQYF
once | TRBD1 | TRBJ1-5 | TRBV28 | TGTGCCAGCAGCTCCCCCCAGACAGGGGGCGCCGGTCAGCCCCAGCATTTT | CASSSPQTGGAGQPQHF
NA | NA | TRBJ2-2 | TRBV19 | TGTGCCAGTTTCAGGGGGAACACCGGGGAGCTGTTTTTT | CASFRGNTGELFF
once | NA | TRBJ2-3 | TRBV4-1 | TGCGCCAGCAGCCAGAGGGACTGGGGAAGCACAGATACGCAGTATTTT | CASSQRDWGSTDTQYF
once | NA | TRBJ2-1 | TRBV6-6 | TGTGCCAGCAGTTACTCTGACAGGGAGCAGTTCTTC | CASSYSDREQFF
NA | NA | TRBJ2-7 | TRBV27 | TGTGCCAGCCGCCGCACCTTCAGGGAAAGGCACGAGCAGTACTTC | CASRRTFRERHEQYF